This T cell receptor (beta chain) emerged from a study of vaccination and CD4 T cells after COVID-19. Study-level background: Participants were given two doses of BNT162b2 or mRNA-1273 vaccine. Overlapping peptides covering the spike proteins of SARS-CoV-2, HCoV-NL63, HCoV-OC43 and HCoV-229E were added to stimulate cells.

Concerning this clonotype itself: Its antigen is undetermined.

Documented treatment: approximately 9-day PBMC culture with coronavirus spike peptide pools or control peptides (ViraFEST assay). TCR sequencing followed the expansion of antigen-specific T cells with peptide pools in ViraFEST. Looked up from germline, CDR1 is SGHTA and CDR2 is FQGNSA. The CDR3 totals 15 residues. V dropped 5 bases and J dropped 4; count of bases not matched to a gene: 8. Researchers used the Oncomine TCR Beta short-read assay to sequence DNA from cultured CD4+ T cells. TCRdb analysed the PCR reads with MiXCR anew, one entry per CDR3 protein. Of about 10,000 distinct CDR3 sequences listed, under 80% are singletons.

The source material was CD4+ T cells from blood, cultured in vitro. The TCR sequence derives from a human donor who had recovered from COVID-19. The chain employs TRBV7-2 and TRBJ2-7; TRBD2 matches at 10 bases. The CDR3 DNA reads TGTGCCAGCAGCGTAAGGACTAGCGGAGCGTACGAGCAGTACTTC. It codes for CASSVRTSGAYEQYF.